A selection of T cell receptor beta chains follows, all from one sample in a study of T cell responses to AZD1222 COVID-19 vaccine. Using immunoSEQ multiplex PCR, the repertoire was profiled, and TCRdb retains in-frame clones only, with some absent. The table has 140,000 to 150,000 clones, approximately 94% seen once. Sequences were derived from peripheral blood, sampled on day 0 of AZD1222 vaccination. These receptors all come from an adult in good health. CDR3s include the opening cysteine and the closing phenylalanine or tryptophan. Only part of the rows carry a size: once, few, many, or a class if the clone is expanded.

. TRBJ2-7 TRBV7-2 CASSYDYFSSSYEQYF
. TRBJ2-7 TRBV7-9 CASSEQGAQEQYF
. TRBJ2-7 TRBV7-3 CASSLGKSYEQYF
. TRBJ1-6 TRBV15 CATSRRTGAPLHF
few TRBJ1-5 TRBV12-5 CASGLGTGGGSHQPQHF
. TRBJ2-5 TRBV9 CASSVTSGQTQYF
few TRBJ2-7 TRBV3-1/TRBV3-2 CASSQHPGLAGPYEQYF
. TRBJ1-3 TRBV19 CASSKRDSLLRSSGNTIYF
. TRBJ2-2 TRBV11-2 CASSLGGVTTNTGELFF
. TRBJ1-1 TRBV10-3 CAISESKQGADEAFF
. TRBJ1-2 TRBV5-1 CASSLSLLTQGSLGGYTF
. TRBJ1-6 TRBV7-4 CASSLVVRLTGSPLHF
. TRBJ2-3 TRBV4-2 CASSQASGDTDTQYF
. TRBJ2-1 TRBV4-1 CASSQDGTGGSYNEQFF
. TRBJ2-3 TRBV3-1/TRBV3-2 CASSSLAGGTDTQYF
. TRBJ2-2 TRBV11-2 CASSLRRTGELFF
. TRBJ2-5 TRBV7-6 CASSPREQATRETQYF
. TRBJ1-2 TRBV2 CASSGDQGSHGYTF
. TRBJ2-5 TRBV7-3 CASSFLGREETQYF
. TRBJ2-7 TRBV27 CASSPRGLLAEQYF
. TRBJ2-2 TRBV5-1 CASMGQGDGELFF
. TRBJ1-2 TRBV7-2 CASSPALRGGYTF
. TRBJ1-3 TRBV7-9 CASTSLRGSGNTIYF
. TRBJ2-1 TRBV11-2 CASSPPGSRVVFF
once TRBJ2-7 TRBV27 CASSSGTSGYEQYF
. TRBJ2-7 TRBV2 CASTPWLGGPRGDEQYF
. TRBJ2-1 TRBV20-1 CSASQGGNNEQFF
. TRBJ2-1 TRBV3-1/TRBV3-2 CASSQPYGGQFF
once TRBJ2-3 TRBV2 CASRDGNTDTQYF
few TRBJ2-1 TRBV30 CAWKFGRQDNEQFF
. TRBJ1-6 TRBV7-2 CASTPPGRHSPLHF
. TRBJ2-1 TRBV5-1 CASSLATAGDEQFF
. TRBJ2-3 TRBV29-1 CSVESGRGGDTQYF
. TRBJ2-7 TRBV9 CASSVGAGDLYEQYF
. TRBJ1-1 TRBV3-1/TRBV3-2 CASSQVPQGLNTEAFF
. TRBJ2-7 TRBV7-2 CASSSLRAPGTYEQYF
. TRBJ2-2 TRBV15 CATSRAGRQGRTGELFF
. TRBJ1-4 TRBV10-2 CASSDSKGEKLFF
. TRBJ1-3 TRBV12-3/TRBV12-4 CASSYYTNTIYF
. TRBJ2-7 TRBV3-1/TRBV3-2 CASSQVPLRDRIYEQYF
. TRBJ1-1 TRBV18 CASSSGQGALRTEAFF
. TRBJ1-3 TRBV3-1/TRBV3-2 CASSQGSSGNTIYF
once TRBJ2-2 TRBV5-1 CASSLAGGLNTGELFF